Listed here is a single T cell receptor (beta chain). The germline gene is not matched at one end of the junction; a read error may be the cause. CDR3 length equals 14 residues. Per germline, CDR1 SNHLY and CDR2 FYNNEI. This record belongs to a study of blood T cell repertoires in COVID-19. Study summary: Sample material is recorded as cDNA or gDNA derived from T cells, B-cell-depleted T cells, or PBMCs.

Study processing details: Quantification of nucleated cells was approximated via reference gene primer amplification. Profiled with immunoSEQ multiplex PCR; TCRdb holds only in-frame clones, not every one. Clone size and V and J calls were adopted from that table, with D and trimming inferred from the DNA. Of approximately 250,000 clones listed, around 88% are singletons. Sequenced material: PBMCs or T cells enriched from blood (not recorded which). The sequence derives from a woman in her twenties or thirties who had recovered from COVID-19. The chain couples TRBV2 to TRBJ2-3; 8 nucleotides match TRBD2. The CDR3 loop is CASSERAGEREFLF. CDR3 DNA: TGTGCCAGCAGTGAAAGGGCGGGTGAGCGGGAGTTCCTCTTT.